Shown below are 30 T cell receptor beta chains from a single sample sequenced in a study of T cells after yellow fever vaccination. TCRdb recomputed calls from the 5' RACE reads with MiXCR, one row per CDR3 protein. The sample holds tens of thousands of distinct CDR3 sequences, about 14% seen once. The material sequenced was CD8+ T cells not binding an NS4B(214-222) dextramer, sorted from PBMCs, taken about 20 days after the first yellow fever vaccination. Receptors originate from a man between 18 and 35 years old who received the YFV17D yellow fever vaccine.

This clonotype was counted only a few times. J is TRBJ2-1 and V is TRBV2; D is ambiguous. The CDR3 runs 12 residues. The V gene lost 6 bases and the J gene lost 8 bases, with 11 bases spanning the gap. Germline CDR1 SNHLY, CDR2 FYNNEI. CDR3 loop: CASRIRNDEQFF. The CDR3 region has the DNA TGTGCCAGCAGGATACGGAACGATGAGCAGTTCTTC.

The chain couples TRBV11-1 to TRBJ1-3; possible D gene TRBD1, 6 bases. The V end was cut by 0 bases, the J end by 4 bases, with 19 bases between. Germline V lookup: CDR1 SGHAT, CDR2 FQDESV (reference sequence). The CDR3 has 18 residues. The CDR3 loop reads CASSLAALRGASGNTIYF. CDR3 nucleotide sequence: TGTGCCAGCAGCTTAGCCGCGTTGCGGGGGGCCTCAGGAAACACCATATATTTT.

The rearrangement joins TRBV20-1 to TRBJ1-4; the D gene is possibly TRBD1 (5 bases). Germline lookup yields CDR1 DFQATT and CDR2 SNEGSKA (reference sequence). This CDR3 is 13 amino acids long. As DNA, the CDR3 is TGCACCCACTTTGGGTTACAGGATGAAAAACTGTTTTTT. This gives the protein CTHFGLQDEKLFF.

The chain is built from TRBV7-9 and TRBJ1-1; no clear D. Germline assignment: CDR1 SEHNR and CDR2 FQNEAQ (reference sequence). The CDR3 spans 13 residues. V lost 5 bases to trimming and J lost 4 bases, with 11 bases between them. CDR3: CASSPPDGTEAFF. The CDR3 nucleotides are TGTGCCAGCAGCCCGCCGGACGGCACTGAAGCTTTCTTT.

The gene calls are TRBV4-3 and TRBJ2-7; tentatively, D is TRBD1 (6 bases). With 0 bases removed from V and 1 base from J, the gap between germline ends came to 7 bases. This CDR3 region has 14 residues. Per the germline V gene, CDR1 is LGHNA and CDR2 is YSLEER. As DNA, the CDR3 is TGCGCCAGCAGCCAAGACAGGGGATCCTACGAGCAGTACTTC. Amino acids: CASSQDRGSYEQYF.

The gene calls are TRBV29-1 and TRBJ1-2; D gene unclear. V lost 2 bases and J lost 6, with 13 bases in between. In germline, CDR1 is SQVTM, CDR2 ANQGSEA. This CDR3 contains 13 residues. The CDR3 region is CSVEFRVGDGYTF. CDR3 sequence (DNA): TGCAGCGTTGAATTTCGGGTCGGGGATGGCTACACCTTC.

The chain recombines TRBV29-1 with TRBJ2-2; 7 bases match TRBD1. Germline V gene data show CDR1 as SQVTM and CDR2 as ANQGSEA. V was clipped by 5 bases and J by 5 bases; unmatched bases: 5. This CDR3 has 13 residues. CDR3 nucleotides: TGCAGCGTTACAGGGGAAAATACCGGGGAGCTGTTTTTT. Translating gives CSVTGENTGELFF.

This clonotype has more than one count but fewer than ten. The chain carries TRBV7-6 and TRBJ2-2; D is uncertain. V dropped 1 base and J dropped 0 bases, with 6 bases sitting between them. This CDR3 has 15 residues. The germline V gene encodes CDR1 SGHVS and CDR2 FNYEAQ. The chain's CDR3 is CASSLGQSNTGELFF. In DNA form, the CDR3 reads TGTGCCAGCAGCTTAGGTCAGTCGAACACCGGGGAGCTGTTTTTT.

The V and J genes are TRBV19 and TRBJ2-3, with D perhaps TRBD1 (5 bases). CDR1 is LNHDA, CDR2 SQIVND, per germline (reference sequence). Trimming took off 3 bases at V and 2 bases at J, with 6 bases between the two ends. The length of the CDR3 is 13 residues. CDR3 nucleotide sequence: TGTGCCAGTAGTATGGACAACACAGATACGCAGTATTTT. Its protein product is CASSMDNTDTQYF. The full variable domain, in which reference TRBV19 and TRBJ2-3 provide the parts outside the CDR3, is DGGITQSPKYLFRKEGQNVTLSCEQNLNHDAMYWYRQDPGQGLRLIYYSQIVNDFQKGDIAEGYSVSREKKESFPLTVTSAQKNPTAFYLCASSMDNTDTQYFGPGTRLTVL.

The chain couples TRBV10-3 to TRBJ1-5; 7 bases fit TRBD1. V shed 5 bases, J shed 0 bases, and the junction held 4 bases outside the gene matches. This CDR3 comprises 15 residues. Germline V gene lookup returns CDR1 ENHRY and CDR2 SYGVKD. The CDR3 DNA is TGTGCCATCAGTCCGACAGGGAATAGCAATCAGCCCCAGCATTTT. Its translation is CAISPTGNSNQPQHF.

This chain connects TRBV5-1 to TRBJ1-1; D not resolved. Trimming removed 1 base from V and 4 bases from J, with 8 bases in between. CDR3 length: 13 residues. Germline V CDR1 and CDR2: SGHRS, YFSETQ. CDR3 in amino acids: CASSLFDGTEAFF. CDR3 nucleotide sequence: TGCGCCAGCAGCTTGTTCGATGGCACTGAAGCTTTCTTT.

This clonotype was picked up a small number of times. The V call is TRBV29-1, the J call TRBJ1-1; D call uncertain. CDR3 size: 12 residues. V lost 8 bases and J lost 6, with 16 bases in between. From germline, CDR1 is SQVTM and CDR2 ANQGSEA. The CDR3 region is CSSVDDGPEAFF. CDR3 DNA sequence: TGCAGCTCCGTTGACGATGGGCCTGAAGCTTTCTTT.

This clonotype was observed many times. The chain combines TRBV29-1 with TRBJ2-7, with D perhaps matching TRBD2 (5 bases). CDR1 and CDR2 (germline): SQVTM, ANQGSEA. The CDR3 spans 13 residues. V lost 5 bases to trimming and J lost 3 bases, with 14 bases between them. CDR3 nucleotides: TGCAGCGTTATGGGCCTCGGGGACTACGAGCAGTACTTC. Translated, it gives CSVMGLGDYEQYF.

This clonotype was recorded many times. J is TRBJ1-2 and V is TRBV7-9; D unclear. CDR3 length equals 12 residues. Trimming left V 5 bases short and J 6 bases short, with 10 bases between. Germline CDR1 reads SEHNR; CDR2 reads FQNEAQ (reference sequence). CDR3: CASSPNYDGYTF. CDR3 nucleotide sequence: TGTGCCAGCAGCCCCAACTACGATGGCTACACCTTC.

The chain has TRBV29-1 and TRBJ2-5, with D possibly matching TRBD1 (6 bases). This CDR3 region has 13 residues. Looked up from germline, CDR1 is SQVTM and CDR2 is ANQGSEA. Between the trimmed V and J ends, which lost 6 bases and 5 bases, there was a span of 16 bases. This CDR3 reads CSVGTGTLETQYF. CDR3 DNA: TGCAGCGTCGGTACCGGGACATTGGAGACCCAGTACTTC.

The chain is built from TRBV20-1 and TRBJ1-5; D is perhaps TRBD1 (5 bases). The CDR3 is 12 amino acids. V was cut by 1 base and J by 6 bases, with 7 bases left in between. Germline V lookup: CDR1 DFQATT, CDR2 SNEGSKA (reference sequence). Here the CDR3 DNA reads TGCAGTGCTAGAGCGGGGACTCAGCCCCAGCATTTT. The encoded protein is CSARAGTQPQHF.

This clonotype has just a few counts. The chain has TRBV6-1 and TRBJ2-1; TRBD1 matches at 9 bases. The length of the CDR3 is 16 residues. With 6 bases clipped from V and 5 bases from J, the junction kept 11 bases outside the gene matches. Germline loops: CDR1 MNHNS, CDR2 SASEGT. The CDR3 region has the DNA TGTGCCAGCAGCAAACTCCGGGACAGGGATAACAATGAGCAGTTCTTC. Translation: CASSKLRDRDNNEQFF.

This clonotype was seen a handful of times. The chain has TRBV5-1 and TRBJ2-3, with TRBD2 matching 9 bases. The CDR3 is made up of 15 amino acids. CDR1 is SGHRS and CDR2 is YFSETQ in the germline V gene. V lost 5 bases to trimming and J lost 0 bases; unmatched junction nucleotides: 4. CDR3 DNA sequence: TGCGCCAGCAGGGAGCGGGGGGTTAGCACAGATACGCAGTATTTT. Its protein product is CASRERGVSTDTQYF.

This clonotype was picked up a small number of times. V usage is TRBV5-4 and J usage is TRBJ2-7; 12 nucleotides match TRBD2. CDR1 and CDR2 (germline): SGHNT, YYREEE (reference sequence). CDR3 size: 17 residues. Trimming at V came to 4 bases and at J to 1 base, leaving 9 bases not matched to a gene. Written as DNA, the CDR3 is TGTGCCAGCAGCGCAGGACTAGCGGGGAGAAGGTCCTACGAGCAGTACTTC. Translation: CASSAGLAGRRSYEQYF. Full variable domain (missing parts from reference TRBV5-4 and TRBJ2-7): ETGVTQSPTHLIKTRGQQVTLRCSSQSGHNTVSWYQQALGQGPQFIFQYYREEENGRGNFPPRFSGLQFPNYSSELNVNALELDDSALYLCASSAGLAGRRSYEQYFGPGTRLTVT.

This clonotype was picked up many times. The DNA for the CDR3 is TGTGCCAGCAGCCTGGGACTCAACAATGAGCAGTTCTTC. Translated, it gives CASSLGLNNEQFF. The rearrangement joins TRBV7-9 to TRBJ2-1; perhaps TRBD2 as D (6 bases). The CDR3 extends over 13 amino acids. Germline assignment: CDR1 SEHNR and CDR2 FQNEAQ (reference sequence). Trimming removed 5 bases from V and 5 bases from J, with 10 bases in between.

The V and J genes are TRBV7-2 and TRBJ2-7; D unclear. The germline V gene has CDR1 SGHTA and CDR2 FQGNSA. The CDR3 is made up of 14 amino acids. V lost 4 bases, J lost 1 base, and 11 bases lay in between. The CDR3 DNA reads TGTGCCAGCAGCTGGTCGGGTTCATCCTACGAGCAGTACTTC. This encodes CASSWSGSSYEQYF. Using reference TRBV7-2 and TRBJ2-7 for the parts outside the CDR3, the full variable domain is GAGVSQSPSNKVTEKGKDVELRCDPISGHTALYWYRQSLGQGLEFLIYFQGNSAPDKSGLPSDRFSAERTGGSVSTLTIQRTQQEDSAVYLCASSWSGSSYEQYFGPGTRLTVT.

The chain is built from TRBV12-3 or TRBV12-4 and TRBJ2-7, with 9 bases matching TRBD1. The CDR3 runs to 15 residues. The J segment lost 6 bases and the V segment lost 4 bases, leaving 10 bases of the junction unmatched. CDR3 coding DNA: TGTGCCAGCAGTTCCCGGGACAGGGATGCGGGCGAGCAGTACTTC. Amino acids: CASSSRDRDAGEQYF.

This chain connects TRBV4-3 to TRBJ2-7; perhaps TRBD2 as D (7 bases). Germline V gene sequence: CDR1 LGHNA, CDR2 YSLEER. The V end was cut by 0 bases, the J end by 5 bases, with 14 bases between. The CDR3 is made up of 15 amino acids. The CDR3 sequence: CASSQDWAGADEQYF. The CDR3 region has the DNA TGCGCCAGCAGCCAAGACTGGGCGGGGGCCGACGAGCAGTACTTC.

This clonotype has a handful of counts. J is TRBJ2-3 and V is TRBV29-1; either TRBD1 or TRBD2 may supply D (5 bases each). CDR1 is SQVTM and CDR2 is ANQGSEA in the germline V gene. Trimming stripped 4 bases from V and 2 bases from J, with 16 bases between. The CDR3 contains 15 residues. CDR3 DNA: TGCAGCGTTGTTAGGGGACGTCATTTCACAGATACGCAGTATTTT. Translated: CSVVRGRHFTDTQYF.

The table lists this clonotype with a few counts. This chain joins TRBV7-9 and TRBJ2-5; D gene ambiguous. Germline V gene data show CDR1 as SEHNR and CDR2 as FQNEAQ (reference sequence). The CDR3 length is 13 residues. Trimming cost V 5 bases and J 5 bases, with 12 bases left between them. CDR3 sequence (DNA): TGTGCCAGCAGCCCGGATATAGAGGAGACCCAGTACTTC. Its protein is CASSPDIEETQYF.

The chain carries TRBV5-1 and TRBJ2-1; the match to TRBD2 covers 12 bases. The CDR3 is 17 amino acids. With 4 bases clipped from V and 3 bases from J, the junction kept 8 bases outside the gene matches. Germline V gene sequence: CDR1 SGHRS, CDR2 YFSETQ. CDR3 DNA: TGCGCCAGCAGCCCCGGACTAGCGGGGACCTTCTACAATGAGCAGTTCTTC. It encodes CASSPGLAGTFYNEQFF.

This clonotype turned up a few times. The CDR3 DNA follows: TGCGCCAGCAGCCAGGGCGGGACAAACTACAATGAGCAGTTCTTC. This codes for CASSQGGTNYNEQFF. This chain joins TRBV4-3 and TRBJ2-1, with D perhaps given as TRBD1 or TRBD2 (6 bases each). CDR3 length equals 15 residues. Germline assignment: CDR1 LGHNA and CDR2 YSLEER. V shed 3 bases and J shed 3 bases, with 12 bases lying between them.

The chain has TRBV4-1 and TRBJ1-2; 12 bases map to TRBD1. The CDR3 contains 14 residues. Germline V lookup: CDR1 MGHRA, CDR2 YSYEKL. V trimming: 3 bases; J trimming: 8 bases; junction bases outside the gene matches: 4. The DNA for the CDR3 is TGCGCCAGCAGCCAGGGGGACAGGGGGCTCGGCTACACCTTC. Translated: CASSQGDRGLGYTF.

This clonotype was seen a few times. The chain uses TRBV15 and TRBJ1-1; D is unresolved. This CDR3 contains 14 residues. The V and J ends lost 1 base and 0 bases respectively, with 6 bases between them. Per the germline V gene, CDR1 is LNHNV and CDR2 is YYDKDF (reference sequence). DNA of the CDR3: TGTGCCACCAGCAGAGTCCGAATGAACACTGAAGCTTTCTTT. Its translation: CATSRVRMNTEAFF.

This clonotype came up a few times. The V gene is TRBV2, the J gene TRBJ2-3, with D hard to call. Germline CDR1 is SNHLY and CDR2 is FYNNEI. The CDR3 length is 14 residues. Deletions cut 1 base from V and 2 bases from J, with 7 bases between. The CDR3 region is CASSEEADTDTQYF. CDR3 bases: TGTGCCAGCAGTGAAGAGGCGGACACAGATACGCAGTATTTT. The whole variable domain, filled in from reference TRBV2 and TRBJ2-3, reads EPEVTQTPSHQVTQMGQEVILRCVPISNHLYFYWYRQILGQKVEFLVSFYNNEISEKSEIFDDQFSVERPDGSNFTLKIRSTKLEDSAMYFCASSEEADTDTQYFGPGTRLTVL.